Sequencing of this T cell receptor beta chain was carried out in a study of CD4+ T cells in melanoma. Study outcomes and limitations: A reported correlation linked neoantigen-specific CD4+ T cells to CD8+, macrophage and B cell function. Neoantigen-specific CD4+ T cells in melanoma reportedly had diverse differentiation states.

This clone was seen more than once but under ten times. Its antigen is not known. V lost 4 bases to trimming and J lost 0 bases; unmatched junction nucleotides: 15. This CDR3 is built from 19 residues. The germline CDR1 and CDR2 sequences are SGHTS and YDEGEE. Generated by immunoSEQ multiplex PCR, the TCRdb table keeps only in-frame clones and is missing some. Of about 21,000 clones in the sample, roughly 78% were seen once. The genes are TRBV5-8 and TRBJ1-5; the match to TRBD1 covers 8 bases. The TCR sequence derives from a human donor with melanoma. DNA of the CDR3: TGTGCCAGCAGCCGAATCGGACAGGGAGAGACTTATAGCAATCAGCCCCAGCATTTT. Residues: CASSRIGQGETYSNQPQHF.